The 27 T cell receptor beta chains reported below all come from one sample, sequenced in a study of CD8 T cells in ankylosing spondylitis. TCRdb reprocessed the 5' RACE reads with MiXCR, giving one entry per CDR3 protein. This sample yields approximately 140,000 distinct CDR3 sequences, of which approximately 8.4% are seen a single time; approximately 7% belongs to the top ten. Source material: synovial fluid, either unsorted or a sorted T cell fraction (not recorded which). The receptors shown here come from a male donor with ankylosing spondylitis.

The V call is TRBV20-1, the J call TRBJ2-5; 9 bases align to TRBD2. Per the germline V gene, CDR1 is DFQATT and CDR2 is SNEGSKA (reference sequence). The CDR3 contains 15 residues. The junction had 3 bases not matched to a gene; V was cut back by 1 base and J by 0 bases. The CDR3 sequence: CSARVPSGDQETQYF. DNA for the CDR3: TGCAGTGCTAGAGTGCCTAGCGGGGACCAAGAGACCCAGTACTTC.

This clonotype was picked up many times. The chain joins TRBV18 to TRBJ2-7; 9 nucleotides align to TRBD1. J lost 4 bases, V lost 1 base, and 2 bases had no gene match. Germline CDR1 KGHSH, CDR2 LQKENI. This CDR3 is built from 14 residues. CDR3 region: CASSPLDRGYEQYF. The CDR3 region has the DNA TGTGCCAGCTCACCACTTGACAGGGGGTACGAGCAGTACTTC. Looking up the rest from reference TRBV18 and TRBJ2-7 gives the full variable domain: NAGVMQNPRHLVRRRGQEARLRCSPMKGHSHVYWYRQLPEEGLKFMVYLQKENIIDESGMPKERFSAEFPKEGPSILRIQQVVRGDSAAYFCASSPLDRGYEQYFGPGTRLTVT.

This clonotype was seen many times. V is TRBV4-3 and J is TRBJ2-7, with TRBD2 matching 7 bases. CDR1 LGHNA and CDR2 YSLEER come from the germline V gene. Trimming at V came to 4 bases and at J to 2 bases, leaving 8 bases not matched to a gene. The CDR3 runs 15 residues. The CDR3 loop reads CASSLRASGPYEQYF. The DNA of the CDR3 is TGCGCCAGCAGCCTTCGGGCTAGCGGACCCTACGAGCAGTACTTC.

The genes are TRBV28 and TRBJ2-2; D ambiguous. The ends were cut back, 8 bases at V and 0 bases at J, with 7 bases in the middle. CDR3 length: 13 residues. Germline lookup yields CDR1 MDHEN and CDR2 SYDVKM. As DNA, the CDR3 is TGTGCCAGCGATCAGCCGAACACCGGGGAGCTGTTTTTT. Protein sequence: CASDQPNTGELFF.

This clonotype was seen ten or more times. CDR3 in DNA: TGCAGTGCTGATGGGGGTCGCGGCTACACCTTC. It specifies CSADGGRGYTF. This chain uses TRBV20-1 with TRBJ1-2, with a weak D call TRBD1 (5 bases). CDR1 DFQATT and CDR2 SNEGSKA come from the germline V gene (reference sequence). CDR3 length: 11 residues. Trimming stripped 5 bases from V and 8 bases from J, with 12 bases between.

V gene TRBV20-1 combines with J gene TRBJ1-5, with 7 bases lining up with TRBD1. The germline CDR1 and CDR2 sequences are DFQATT and SNEGSKA (reference sequence). This CDR3 has 13 residues. V gave up 8 bases and J gave up 4 bases; unmatched junction bases: 8. The CDR3 DNA reads as TGCAGTTTTCAGGGGGAGGGTAATCAGCCCCAGCATTTT. Protein sequence: CSFQGEGNQPQHF.

The sample holds a few counts of this clonotype. This rearrangement joins TRBV6-1 to TRBJ1-5; possibly TRBD1 for D (5 bases). V was shortened by 8 bases and J by 4 bases, with 21 bases between the two germline ends. The CDR3 length is 16 residues. The germline gives CDR1 MNHNS, CDR2 SASEGT. CDR3 sequence (DNA): TGTGCCAGCGTGGGCGCCGGGGGGATAAGGAATCAGCCCCAGCATTTT. Its translation is CASVGAGGIRNQPQHF.

This clonotype was recorded a few times. The genes are TRBV20-1 and TRBJ2-7; 11 nucleotides align to TRBD2. With 3 bases clipped from V and 3 bases from J, the junction kept 10 bases outside the gene matches. The CDR3 runs to 16 residues. Germline values: CDR1 DFQATT, CDR2 SNEGSKA (reference sequence). CDR3 DNA sequence: TGCAGTGCTAGCATTAGCGGGAGGGCCGGGCGCTACGAGCAGTACTTC. Protein sequence: CSASISGRAGRYEQYF.

The sample holds a few counts of this clonotype. The chain carries TRBV18 and TRBJ2-3, with D perhaps being TRBD1 or TRBD2 (5 bases each). This CDR3 spans 14 amino acids. Germline-derived CDR1 and CDR2 are KGHSH and LQKENI. Trimming cost V 8 bases and J 4 bases, with 16 bases left between them. The CDR3 DNA reads as TGTGCCAGCCGACGTGGGGGTGCTTCAGATACGCAGTATTTT. It specifies CASRRGGASDTQYF.

The chain joins TRBV29-1 to TRBJ1-1; D uncertain. The germline V and J ends were trimmed by 7 bases and 5 bases, with 11 bases remaining between them. The CDR3 covers 11 residues. Germline lookup yields CDR1 SQVTM and CDR2 ANQGSEA. The CDR3 region has the DNA TGCAGCGCCTCCATCGAAACTGAAGCTTTCTTT. Translation gives CSASIETEAFF.

In this sample, this clonotype turned up many times. The rearrangement uses TRBV7-2 and TRBJ1-2; D is unresolved. The CDR3 runs 14 residues. Germline V gene lookup returns CDR1 SGHTA and CDR2 FQGNSA. V was cut by 2 bases and J by 8 bases, with 15 bases left in between. The CDR3, as DNA: TGTGCCAGCAGCTTAAATGGCCAGTCGAGGGGCTACACCTTC. This sequence encodes CASSLNGQSRGYTF.

The chain uses TRBV5-1 and TRBJ2-5; TRBD1 or TRBD2 may be the D gene (5 bases each). CDR1 and CDR2 (germline): SGHRS, YFSETQ. The CDR3 is made up of 14 amino acids. Trimming shortened V by 0 bases and J by 2 bases, and 8 bases separated the two germline ends. The CDR3 is CASSLEGPQETQYF. Here the CDR3 DNA reads TGCGCCAGCAGCTTGGAGGGACCACAAGAGACCCAGTACTTC.

CDR3: CASRKGGPSYNEQFF. The CDR3 DNA reads TGTGCCAGCCGAAAGGGAGGACCCTCCTACAATGAGCAGTTCTTC. The chain links TRBV27 to TRBJ2-1; tentatively, D is TRBD2 (6 bases). Germline V gene sequence: CDR1 MNHEY, CDR2 SMNVEV (reference sequence). Trimming removed 8 bases at V and 0 bases at J, with 14 bases between. The CDR3 spans 15 residues.

This clonotype has only a few counts. The chain carries TRBV9 and TRBJ2-2; the D gene is possibly TRBD2 (6 bases). The CDR3 totals 15 residues. V shed 0 bases and J shed 2 bases, with 8 bases lying between them. Germline CDR1 and CDR2: SGDLS and YYNGEE. CDR3 loop: CASSVVGGNTGELFF. Here the CDR3 DNA reads TGTGCCAGCAGCGTAGTGGGGGGAAACACCGGGGAGCTGTTTTTT.

Many counts were recorded for this clonotype. Written as DNA, the CDR3 is TGCAGTGCTAGAGATGAAATCCAGCCCCAGCATTTT. This translates into CSARDEIQPQHF. The chain uses TRBV20-1 and TRBJ1-5; D gene unclear. Germline V CDR1 and CDR2: DFQATT, SNEGSKA (reference sequence). V dropped 0 bases and J dropped 7 bases, with 7 bases sitting between them. CDR3 length equals 12 residues.

The chain has TRBV4-3 and TRBJ2-3, with TRBD2 matching 10 bases. The CDR3 length is 19 residues. V dropped 2 bases and J dropped 0; count of bases not matched to a gene: 11. Germline lookup yields CDR1 LGHNA and CDR2 YSLEER. The CDR3 DNA sequence: TGCGCCAGCAGCCAAATACAACTAGCGGGATCATTTAGCACAGATACGCAGTATTTT. It yields the protein CASSQIQLAGSFSTDTQYF.

This clonotype showed up many times. The V gene is TRBV6-1, the J gene TRBJ2-2; D remains ambiguous. The CDR3 loop spans 15 amino acids. V was trimmed by 4 bases and J by 4 bases, leaving 13 bases between them. Germline CDR1 reads MNHNS; CDR2 reads SASEGT. The CDR3 spells CASSGQRPPTGELFF. The DNA of the CDR3 is TGTGCCAGCAGTGGCCAGCGACCTCCCACCGGGGAGCTGTTTTTT.

This chain joins TRBV12-2 and TRBJ2-7. TRBV12-2 is designated a pseudogene. The CDR3 is 13 amino acids. CDR3 region: CASRSIDSPEQYF. The CDR3 DNA follows: TGTGCAAGTCGCTCTATTGATTCCCCCGAGCAGTACTTC.

The rearrangement joins TRBV9 to TRBJ1-1, with TRBD1 matching 11 bases. Germline V gene data show CDR1 as SGDLS and CDR2 as YYNGEE. V was clipped by 0 bases and J by 3 bases; unmatched bases: 7. The CDR3 contains 17 residues. Here the CDR3 DNA reads TGTGCCAGCAGCGTAGCTGGCCCGGGACAGGGGGACACTGAAGCTTTCTTT. It encodes CASSVAGPGQGDTEAFF.

This clonotype appeared many times. The V call is TRBV12-5, the J call TRBJ2-7; D is uncertain. CDR3 length equals 12 residues. CDR1 and CDR2 from the germline V gene are LGHNT and FRNRAP. Trimming removed 6 bases from V and 6 bases from J, with 12 bases in between. The CDR3 region has the DNA TGTGCTAGTGGGACCAACTGGGGCGAGCAGTACTTC. This encodes CASGTNWGEQYF.

This chain links TRBV20-1 with TRBJ1-6, with 9 bases that match TRBD1. The germline V gene encodes CDR1 DFQATT and CDR2 SNEGSKA (reference sequence). Trimming took 5 bases from V and 10 from J; bases not matched to a gene: 6. The length of the CDR3 is 13 residues. CDR3 sequence (DNA): TGCAGTGCTGGGACAGGGAGCACCTCACCCCTCCACTTT. Its translation: CSAGTGSTSPLHF.

The J gene is TRBJ2-1, the V gene TRBV20-1; 10 bases agree with TRBD2. This CDR3 region has 14 residues. J lost 7 bases, V lost 5 bases, and 8 bases had no gene match. Germline CDR1 is DFQATT and CDR2 is SNEGSKA (reference sequence). The CDR3 region is CSAPGLARGNEQFF. The DNA for the CDR3 is TGCAGTGCTCCGGGACTAGCGAGAGGGAATGAGCAGTTCTTC.

The sample holds a few counts of this clonotype. This chain connects TRBV7-9 to TRBJ2-7; TRBD2 matches 8 bases. The CDR3 is 16 residues long. The J segment lost 0 bases and the V segment lost 4 bases, leaving 8 bases of the junction unmatched. The germline V gene has CDR1 SEHNR and CDR2 FQNEAQ (reference sequence). As DNA, the CDR3 is TGTGCCAGCAGCTACCCGTCGGGAGGGGTCTCCTACGAGCAGTACTTC. Its protein is CASSYPSGGVSYEQYF.

Ten or more counts support this clonotype. The J gene is TRBJ2-1, the V gene TRBV9, with TRBD1 matching 9 bases. V lost 4 bases, J lost 6 bases, and 5 bases stayed unmatched. The CDR3 runs to 14 residues. Germline lookup yields CDR1 SGDLS and CDR2 YYNGEE. CDR3 in DNA: TGTGCCAGCAGCCGACAGGGGGAATCCAATGAGCAGTTCTTC. As protein: CASSRQGESNEQFF.

The gene calls are TRBV4-2 and TRBJ1-6; 9 positions match TRBD1. The germline gives CDR1 LGHNA, CDR2 YNFKEQ. With V trimmed by 4 bases and J by 7 bases, 11 bases remained unmatched. The length of the CDR3 is 17 residues. The chain's CDR3 is CASSLTGTGWGNSPLHF. As DNA, the CDR3 is TGTGCCAGCAGCCTAACCGGGACAGGGTGGGGAAATTCACCCCTCCACTTT.

This clonotype was observed a handful of times. V and J are TRBV30 and TRBJ2-3; 7 bases line up with TRBD2. The junction had 6 bases not matched to a gene; V was cut back by 1 base and J by 8 bases. CDR1 and CDR2 from the germline V gene are GTSNPN and SVGIG (reference sequence). The CDR3 is made up of 13 amino acids. CDR3: CAWSDQGGGTQYF. The DNA of the CDR3 is TGTGCCTGGAGTGATCAGGGCGGGGGTACGCAGTATTTT. The complete variable domain, with remaining parts taken from reference TRBV30 and TRBJ2-3, reads SQTIHQWPATLVQPVGSPLSLECTVEGTSNPNLYWYRQAAGRGLQLLFYSVGIGQISSEVPQNLSASRPQDRQFILSSKKLLLSDSGFYLCAWSDQGGGTQYFGPGTRLTVL.

This clonotype was detected many times. The V gene is TRBV7-2, the J gene TRBJ2-7; 9 bases are a match to TRBD1. CDR3 length: 14 residues. The trim removed 5 bases at V and 5 bases at J, leaving 7 bases unmatched. From germline, CDR1 is SGHTA and CDR2 FQGNSA. This chain's CDR3 is CASSLRTGEDEQYF. The CDR3 coding sequence is TGTGCCAGCAGCCTCCGGACAGGGGAAGACGAGCAGTACTTC.